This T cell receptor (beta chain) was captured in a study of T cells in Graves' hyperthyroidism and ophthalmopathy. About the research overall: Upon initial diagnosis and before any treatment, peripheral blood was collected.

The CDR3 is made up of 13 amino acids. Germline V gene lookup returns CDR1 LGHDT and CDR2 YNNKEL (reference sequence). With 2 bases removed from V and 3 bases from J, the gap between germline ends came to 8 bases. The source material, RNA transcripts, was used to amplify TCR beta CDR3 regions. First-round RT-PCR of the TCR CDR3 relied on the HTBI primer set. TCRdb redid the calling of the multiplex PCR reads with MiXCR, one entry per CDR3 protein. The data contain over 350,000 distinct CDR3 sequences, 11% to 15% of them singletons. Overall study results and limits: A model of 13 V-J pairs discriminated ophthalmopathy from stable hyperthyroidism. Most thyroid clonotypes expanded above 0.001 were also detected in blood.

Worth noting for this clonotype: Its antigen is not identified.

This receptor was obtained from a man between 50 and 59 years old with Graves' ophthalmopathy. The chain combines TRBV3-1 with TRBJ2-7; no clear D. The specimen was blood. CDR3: CASSQIRHYEQYF. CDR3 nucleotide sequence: TGTGCCAGCAGCCAAATACGGCACTACGAGCAGTACTTC.